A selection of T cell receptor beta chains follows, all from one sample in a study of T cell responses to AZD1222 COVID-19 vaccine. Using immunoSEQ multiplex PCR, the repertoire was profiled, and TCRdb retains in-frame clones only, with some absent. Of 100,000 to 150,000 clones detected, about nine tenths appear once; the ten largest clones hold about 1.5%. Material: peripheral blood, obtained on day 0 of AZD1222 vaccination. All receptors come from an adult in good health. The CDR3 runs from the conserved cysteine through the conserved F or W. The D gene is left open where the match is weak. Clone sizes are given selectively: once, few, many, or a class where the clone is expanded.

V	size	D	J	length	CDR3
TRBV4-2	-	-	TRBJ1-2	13	CASSYTDMRGYTF
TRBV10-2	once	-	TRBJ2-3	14	CASRGGLSTDTQYF
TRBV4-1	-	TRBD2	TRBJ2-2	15	CASSRSSGDPGELFF
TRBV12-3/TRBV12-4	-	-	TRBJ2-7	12	CASSSIPGLGYF
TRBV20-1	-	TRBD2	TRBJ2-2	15	CSASYSGGAGGELFF
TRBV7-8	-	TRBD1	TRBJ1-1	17	CASSLAGTERVNTEAFF
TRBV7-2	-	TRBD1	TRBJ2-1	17	CASSLGSGTGSYNEQFF
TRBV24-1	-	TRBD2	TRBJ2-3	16	CATSDPIAGDSDTQYF
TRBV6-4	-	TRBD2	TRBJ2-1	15	CASSSGLAGTDEQFF
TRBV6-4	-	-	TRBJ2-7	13	CASSEDYRGEQYF
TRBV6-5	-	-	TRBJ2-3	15	CASRGSPQGTDTQYF
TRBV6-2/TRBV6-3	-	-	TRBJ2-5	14	CASSYNSYQETQYF
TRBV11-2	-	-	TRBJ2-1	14	CASSPGWPNNEQFF
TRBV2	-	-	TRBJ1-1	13	CASSDRETDEAFF
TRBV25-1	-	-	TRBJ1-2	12	CASSELGRGYTF
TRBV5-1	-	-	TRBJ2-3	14	CASSPGTATDTQYF
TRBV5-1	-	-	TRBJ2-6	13	CASSRSGANVLTF
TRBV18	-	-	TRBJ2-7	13	CASSSATYYEQYF
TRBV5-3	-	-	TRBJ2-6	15	CARSDSDTGANVLTF
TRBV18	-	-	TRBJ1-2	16	CASSPRQTSPNYGYTF
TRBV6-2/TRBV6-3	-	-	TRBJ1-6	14	CASSPAREESPLHF
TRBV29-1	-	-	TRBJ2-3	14	CSVRVRDNTDTQYF
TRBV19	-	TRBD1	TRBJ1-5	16	CASRGQGANSNQPQHF
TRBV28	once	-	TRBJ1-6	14	CASIPGGTRRPLHF
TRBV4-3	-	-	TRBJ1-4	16	CASSQDRAVWGEKLFF
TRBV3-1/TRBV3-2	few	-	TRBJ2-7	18	CASSQVGAFGAPSYEQYF
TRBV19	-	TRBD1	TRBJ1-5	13	CASKGTDNQPQHF
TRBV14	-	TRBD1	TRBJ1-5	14	CASSRTGEGQPQHF
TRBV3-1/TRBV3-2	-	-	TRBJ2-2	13	CASSRQGYEELFF
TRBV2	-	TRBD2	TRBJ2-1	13	CASLAERGSEQFF
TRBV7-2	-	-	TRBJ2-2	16	CASSFGGHANTGELFF
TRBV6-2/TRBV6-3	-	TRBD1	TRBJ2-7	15	CASSKQGSLSYEQYF
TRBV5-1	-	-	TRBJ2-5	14	CASSSLKGSETQYF
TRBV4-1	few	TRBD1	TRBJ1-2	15	CASSQVGTALYGYTF
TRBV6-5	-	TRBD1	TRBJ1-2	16	CASSYRPGGGEEGYTF
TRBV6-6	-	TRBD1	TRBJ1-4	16	CASTPRDRVGNEKLFF
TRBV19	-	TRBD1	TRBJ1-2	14	CGSRKDRGNYGYTF
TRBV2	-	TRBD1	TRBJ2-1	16	CASSVTRPGQGGEQFF
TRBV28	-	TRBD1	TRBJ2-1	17	CASSSPPGQGNNNEQFF
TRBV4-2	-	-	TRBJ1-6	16	CASSQDRTGSNSPLHF
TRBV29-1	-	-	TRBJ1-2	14	CSVVVGQGSYGYTF
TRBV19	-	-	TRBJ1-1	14	CASRAGLLNTEAFF
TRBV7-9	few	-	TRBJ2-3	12	CASSLRADTQYF
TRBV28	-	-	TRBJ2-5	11	CASGGRETQYF
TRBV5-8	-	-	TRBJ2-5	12	CASSSPKETQYF